Listed below are T cell receptor beta chains from one sample, sequenced in a study of T cell repertoires in cytomegalovirus infection. Each CDR3 protein is one row after TCRdb ran MiXCR on the reads. The profile shows 450,000 to 550,000 distinct CDR3 sequences, about 17% of them singletons. Material for sequencing was CD8+ T cells from PBMCs. These TCRs come from a human donor in good health (CMV status not recorded). Some clones in this sample may be carry-over from other donors' samples. Each CDR3 is given with its conserved first and last residue. D genes are given only for firm matches. Clone size is not always given. Where it is, it says once, few, many or a class for expanded clones.

D	size	V	J	CDR3	DNA
.	many	TRBV4-1	TRBJ2-5	CASSQGVRVGERGQETQYF	TGCGCCAGCAGCCAAGGGGTCCGCGTGGGGGAGAGGGGCCAAGAGACCCAGTACTTC
.	few	TRBV27	TRBJ2-5	CASSETVTEPQETQYF	TGTGCCAGCAGTGAAACCGTCACAGAGCCCCAAGAGACCCAGTACTTC
.	few	TRBV19	TRBJ2-1	CASSSSPFPSVNEQFF	TGTGCCAGTAGTTCGAGCCCGTTTCCGAGTGTAAATGAGCAGTTCTTC
.	few	TRBV6-5	TRBJ1-4	CASSYGQGNEKLFF	TGTGCCAGCAGTTACGGGCAGGGCAATGAAAAACTGTTTTTT
.	few	TRBV20-1	TRBJ1-1	CRYTEAFF	TGCAGATACACTGAAGCTTTCTTT
.	many	TRBV5-4	TRBJ1-2	CASSLGEGRGYTF	TGTGCCAGCAGCTTGGGTGAGGGTAGAGGCTACACCTTC
.	.	TRBV27	TRBJ2-1	CASSPNGESSSYNEQFF	TGTGCCAGCAGTCCCAACGGGGAATCAAGCTCCTACAATGAGCAGTTCTTC
TRBD1	few	TRBV27	TRBJ2-7	CASSFRVQGASYEQYF	TGTGCCAGCAGTTTTCGGGTACAGGGGGCCTCCTACGAGCAGTACTTC
.	many	TRBV7-9	TRBJ2-5	CASSPYPTAQETQYF	TGTGCCAGCAGCCCTTACCCGACAGCTCAAGAGACCCAGTACTTC
TRBD1	.	TRBV4-1	TRBJ2-7	CASSHPGTETYEQYF	TGTGCCAGCAGCCATCCCGGGACAGAGACCTACGAGCAGTACTTC
.	few	TRBV6-5	TRBJ1-2	CASSYQGPHGYTF	TGTGCCAGCAGTTATCAGGGACCCCATGGCTACACCTTC
.	.	TRBV6-8	TRBJ2-3	CASSADEATSITDTQYF	TGTGCCAGCAGTGCCGACGAAGCGACAAGTATAACAGATACGCAGTATTTT